This T cell receptor (beta chain) was captured by sequencing in a study of control samples from healthy donors and cancer patients. Method: immunoSEQ multiplex PCR; TCRdb's copy keeps in-frame clones and lacks some. The top ten clones hold 1.3% of a sample with 70,000 to 95,000 clones, approximately 94% of them seen once. CDR3 length: 14 residues. Germline lookup yields CDR1 LNHDA and CDR2 SQIVND (reference sequence). Trimming at V came to 6 bases and at J to 10 bases, leaving 7 bases not matched to a gene. The specimen sequenced was PBMCs. The chain carries TRBV19 and TRBJ1-6; 9 bases line up with TRBD1. This clonotype was obtained from a woman between 40 and 50 years old with lung cancer. The DNA for the CDR3 is TGTGCCAGTAGCATCCGTGACAGGGGGTCACCCCTCCACTTT. Translated: CASSIRDRGSPLHF.